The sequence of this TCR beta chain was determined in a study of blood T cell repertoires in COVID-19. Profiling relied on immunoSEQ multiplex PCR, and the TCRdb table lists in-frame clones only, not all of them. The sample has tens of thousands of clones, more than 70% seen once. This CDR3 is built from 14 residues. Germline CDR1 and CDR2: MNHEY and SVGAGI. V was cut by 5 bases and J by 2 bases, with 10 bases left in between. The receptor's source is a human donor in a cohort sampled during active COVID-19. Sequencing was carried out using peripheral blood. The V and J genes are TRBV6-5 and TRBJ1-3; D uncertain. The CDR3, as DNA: TGTGCCAGCAGTAGTGGTGCGGCTGGAAACACCATATATTTT. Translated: CASSSGAAGNTIYF.